A single sample is the source of the 17 T cell receptor beta chains below, sequenced in a study of long-term antiretroviral therapy in people with HIV. It was version v3.0 of the immunoSEQ assay that was run at survey level. The repertoire was sequenced with immunoSEQ multiplex PCR; TCRdb's copy has only in-frame clones and lacks some. Counted here are roughly 45,000 clones, 80% to 90% occurring once; the ten biggest clones make up approximately 3.2%. Sequencing was performed on unsorted PBMCs, taken 0.8 years after starting antiretroviral therapy. Every receptor here comes from a woman aged 18-35 years with HIV.

There are a few counts of this clone. J is TRBJ2-3 and V is TRBV13; D not certain. CDR3 length: 11 amino acids. With 1 base removed from V and 5 bases from J, the gap between germline ends came to 1 base. Per the germline V gene, CDR1 is PRHDT and CDR2 is FYEKMQ (reference sequence). The CDR3 DNA is TGTGCCAGCAGCTTAGTAGATACGCAGTATTTT. Residues: CASSLVDTQYF.

The rearrangement links TRBV5-1 to TRBJ2-3; 9 nucleotides match TRBD2. The J segment lost 0 bases and the V segment lost 0 bases, leaving 8 bases of the junction unmatched. Germline CDR1 is SGHRS and CDR2 is YFSETQ. The CDR3 contains 18 residues. CDR3 DNA sequence: TGCGCCAGCAGCTTGGATGGGTTAGCGGGAGCGAGCACAGATACGCAGTATTTT. Amino acids: CASSLDGLAGASTDTQYF.

The J gene is TRBJ2-1, the V gene TRBV6-1, with 11 bases lining up with TRBD2. Germline V lookup: CDR1 MNHNS, CDR2 SASEGT. V was clipped by 1 base and J by 1 base; unmatched bases: 6. This CDR3 has 18 residues. CDR3 DNA sequence: TGTGCCAGCAGTGAAGGTCTAGCGGGAGGCGGGTCCTACAATGAGCAGTTCTTC. As protein: CASSEGLAGGGSYNEQFF.

The chain couples TRBV7-9 to TRBJ2-3; perhaps TRBD2 as D (5 bases). CDR3 length: 17 amino acids. The germline V gene encodes CDR1 SEHNR and CDR2 FQNEAQ (reference sequence). V was clipped by 1 base and J by 0 bases, with 14 bases between them. The CDR3 DNA follows: TGTGCCAGCAGCTTAGGGGTCCAGACGGGGAGCACAGATACGCAGTATTTT. Its protein is CASSLGVQTGSTDTQYF.

The chain carries TRBV5-1 and TRBJ1-1; TRBD1 aligns across 8 bases. CDR3 length equals 14 residues. Germline values: CDR1 SGHRS, CDR2 YFSETQ. V dropped 3 bases and J dropped 1; count of bases not matched to a gene: 2. The DNA of the CDR3 is TGCGCCAGCAGCTATGGACAGGGGAACACTGAAGCTTTCTTT. It yields the protein CASSYGQGNTEAFF.

The rearrangement joins TRBV11-2 to TRBJ2-1; 8 bases fit TRBD1. Trimming at V came to 1 base and at J to 7 bases, leaving 6 bases not matched to a gene. CDR3 size: 15 residues. The germline V gene has CDR1 SGHAT and CDR2 FQNNGV. CDR3 in DNA: TGTGCCAGCAGCTTAGTGGGACAGGATGAAAATGAGCAGTTCTTC. Its protein is CASSLVGQDENEQFF.

The chain joins TRBV12-5 to TRBJ2-2; D is unresolved. There are 14 residues in the CDR3. CDR1 and CDR2 (germline): LGHNT, FRNRAP. V was shortened by 8 bases and J by 4 bases, with 14 bases between the two germline ends. The CDR3 DNA reads TGTGCTAGTTTAGACGAGGAGCTCACCGGGGAGCTGTTTTTT. Translation gives CASLDEELTGELFF. Drawing the rest from reference TRBV12-5 and TRBJ2-2, the complete variable domain is DARVTQTPRHKVTEMGQEVTMRCQPILGHNTVFWYRQTMMQGLELLAYFRNRAPLDDSGMPKDRFSAEMPDATLATLKIQPSEPRDSAVYFCASLDEELTGELFFGEGSRLTVL.

This clone was detected once. The chain is built from TRBV10-3 and TRBJ2-2, with D perhaps TRBD1 (6 bases). Per the germline V gene, CDR1 is ENHRY and CDR2 is SYGVKD. Trimming removed 0 bases at V and 3 bases at J, with 8 bases between. The CDR3 contains 15 residues. The CDR3 loop is CAISESGADTGELFF. CDR3 DNA: TGTGCCATCAGTGAGTCGGGGGCGGACACCGGGGAGCTGTTTTTT.

Here the CDR3 reads CASSSLWTGSYEQYF. The CDR3 coding sequence is TGCGCCAGCAGTTCCCTGTGGACAGGGAGTTACGAGCAGTACTTC. V and J are TRBV5-1 and TRBJ2-7; 8 positions match TRBD1. The CDR3 spans 15 residues. V shed 5 bases, J shed 4 bases, and the junction held 11 bases outside the gene matches. In germline, CDR1 is SGHRS, CDR2 YFSETQ. Full variable domain (remainder filled in from reference TRBV5-1 and TRBJ2-7): KAGVTQTPRYLIKTRGQQVTLSCSPISGHRSVSWYQQTPGQGLQFLFEYFSETQRNKGNFPGRFSGRQFSNSRSEMNVSTLELGDSALYLCASSSLWTGSYEQYFGPGTRLTVT.

CDR3 sequence: CASSLRTGLFYEQYF. The CDR3 region has the DNA TGTGCCAGCAGCTTGCGGACAGGGCTGTTCTACGAGCAGTACTTC. The chain employs TRBV14 and TRBJ2-7; 8 bases fit TRBD1. The CDR3 extends over 15 amino acids. The V gene's germline CDR1 is SGHDN and CDR2 FVKESK. J lost 3 bases, V lost 5 bases, and 9 bases had no gene match.

V is TRBV4-1 and J is TRBJ2-5, with TRBD2 matching 9 bases. Unmatched junction bases numbered 21, after V lost 7 bases and J lost 3 bases. The CDR3 is made up of 19 amino acids. Germline CDR1 is MGHRA and CDR2 is YSYEKL. The CDR3 nucleotides read TGCGCCAGCAATTACGGGGGGGCTAGCGGGAATACGCGTGAAGAGACCCAGTACTTC. Translating gives CASNYGGASGNTREETQYF.

This clone was seen more than once but under ten times. One junction end does not reproduce the germline sequence, and a read error may be involved. This chain links TRBV7-7 with TRBJ2-2; D remains unclear. Germline values: CDR1 SSHAT, CDR2 FNYEAQ (reference sequence). CDR3 length: 12 amino acids. DNA of the CDR3: TGTGCTAGCAGCTTCCCCACCGGGGAGCTGTTTTTT. Amino acid sequence: CASSFPTGELFF. The whole variable domain, filled in from reference TRBV7-7 and TRBJ2-2, reads GAGVSQSPRYKVTKRGQDVTLRCDPISSHATLYWYQQALGQGPEFLTYFNYEAQPDKSGLPSDRFSAERPEGSISTLTIQRTEQRDSAMYRCASSFPTGELFFGEGSRLTVL.

V gene TRBV28 combines with J gene TRBJ1-5; D call uncertain. The ends were cut back, 2 bases at V and 5 bases at J, with 13 bases in the middle. The length of the CDR3 is 15 residues. Germline CDR1 is MDHEN and CDR2 is SYDVKM. The CDR3 loop reads CASSLLGDGDQPQHF. CDR3 in DNA: TGTGCCAGCAGTTTACTCGGGGATGGGGATCAGCCCCAGCATTTT.

A few counts support this clone. The V call is TRBV19, the J call TRBJ2-3; 7 bases are a match to TRBD2. Germline V gene data show CDR1 as LNHDA and CDR2 as SQIVND (reference sequence). The CDR3 contains 15 residues. The V gene end was trimmed by 6 bases and the J gene end by 6 bases; junction bases not matched to a gene: 12. The CDR3 DNA reads as TGTGCCAGTAGGAGCCGGGACTCCGGGGGGGATACGCAGTATTTT. It translates to CASRSRDSGGDTQYF.

J is TRBJ2-3 and V is TRBV9; TRBD2 matches 13 bases. The CDR3 is 20 amino acids. Germline CDR1 reads SGDLS; CDR2 reads YYNGEE. Trimming took 4 bases from V and 3 from J; bases not matched to a gene: 17. DNA of the CDR3: TGTGCCAGCAGCCCTCGACCCAAAAGGACTAGCGGGAGATGGACAGATACGCAGTATTTT. As protein: CASSPRPKRTSGRWTDTQYF.

The rearrangement links TRBV4-1 to TRBJ2-4; unclear D gene. There are 16 residues in the CDR3. V lost 0 bases and J lost 7, with 16 bases in between. Per germline, CDR1 MGHRA and CDR2 YSYEKL. CDR3 region: CASSQDPLVLGNIQYF. In nucleotides, the CDR3 is TGCGCCAGCAGCCAAGACCCCTTAGTCCTGGGGAACATTCAGTACTTC.

The J gene is TRBJ2-5, the V gene TRBV5-1, with D possibly being TRBD1 (6 bases). Trimming left V 5 bases short and J 1 base short, with 18 bases between. The CDR3 consists of 16 residues. CDR1 SGHRS and CDR2 YFSETQ come from the germline V gene. The CDR3 loop is CASSPLIRGTQETQYF. For the CDR3, the DNA is TGCGCCAGCAGTCCTTTGATCAGGGGAACCCAAGAGACCCAGTACTTC.